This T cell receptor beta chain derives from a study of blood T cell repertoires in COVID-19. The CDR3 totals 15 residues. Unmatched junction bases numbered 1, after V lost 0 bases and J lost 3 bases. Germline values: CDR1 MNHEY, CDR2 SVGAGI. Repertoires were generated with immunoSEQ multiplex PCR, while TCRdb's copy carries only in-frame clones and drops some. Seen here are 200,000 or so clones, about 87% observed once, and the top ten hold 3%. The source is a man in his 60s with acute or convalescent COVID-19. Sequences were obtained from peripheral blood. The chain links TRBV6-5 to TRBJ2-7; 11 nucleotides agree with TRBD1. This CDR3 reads CASSYSGQGGYEQYF. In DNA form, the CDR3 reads TGTGCCAGCAGTTACTCGGGACAGGGGGGCTACGAGCAGTACTTC.